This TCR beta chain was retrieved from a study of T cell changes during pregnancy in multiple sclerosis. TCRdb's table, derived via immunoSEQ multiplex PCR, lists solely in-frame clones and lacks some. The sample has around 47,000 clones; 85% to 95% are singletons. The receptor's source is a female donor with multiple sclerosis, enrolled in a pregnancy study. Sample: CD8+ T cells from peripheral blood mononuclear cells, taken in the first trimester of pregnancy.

The DNA of the CDR3 is TGTGCCTGGAGGGGACAGGGGGCATCCTACGAGCAGTACTTC. Translation gives CAWRGQGASYEQYF. V and J are TRBV30 and TRBJ2-7, with 12 bases that match TRBD1. CDR3 length: 14 residues. V shed 3 bases and J 1 base; nucleotides not matched to a gene: 1. Germline CDR1 is GTSNPN and CDR2 is SVGIG (reference sequence). Full variable domain (rest looked up from reference TRBV30 and TRBJ2-7): SQTIHQWPATLVQPVGSPLSLECTVEGTSNPNLYWYRQAAGRGLQLLFYSVGIGQISSEVPQNLSASRPQDRQFILSSKKLLLSDSGFYLCAWRGQGASYEQYFGPGTRLTVT.